This TCR beta chain was identified in a study of cytomegalovirus exposure and HLA in healthy donors. Study results and caveats: In a later analysis, CMV-associated beta chains were mostly HLA-associated, it appeared. Later examination showed HLA-associated TCR beta chains had greater clonal expansion than equally common others.

The PCR had 60 Vbeta and 13 Jbeta primers. TCRdb's table, derived via immunoSEQ multiplex PCR, lists solely in-frame clones and lacks some. The sample records around 110,000 clones, roughly 70% being singletons. This CDR3 spans 12 amino acids. CDR1 GTSNPN and CDR2 SVGIG come from the germline V gene (reference sequence). V gave up 8 bases and J gave up 7 bases; unmatched junction bases: 6. At collection, donors were nominally healthy, but unrecorded immune exposures were probable. Comment on this clone: No antigen is known for it.

This TCR was recovered from a woman between 18 and 30 years old in good health and CMV-seronegative. J is TRBJ1-5 and V is TRBV30; 9 bases fit TRBD1. Sequencing was carried out using PBMCs. Written as DNA, the CDR3 is TGTGCCGGACAGACAGGGGGGCAGCCCCAGCATTTT. Its protein product is CAGQTGGQPQHF.